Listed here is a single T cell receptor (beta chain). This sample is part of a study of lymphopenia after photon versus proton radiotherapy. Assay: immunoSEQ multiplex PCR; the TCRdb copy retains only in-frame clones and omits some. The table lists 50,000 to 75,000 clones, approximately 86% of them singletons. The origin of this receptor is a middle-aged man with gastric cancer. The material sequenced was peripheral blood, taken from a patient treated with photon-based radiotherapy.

This chain's CDR3 is CASSETAGKNYGYTF. The CDR3 nucleotides are TGTGCCAGCAGTGAAACGGCAGGGAAGAACTATGGCTACACCTTC. The chain links TRBV25-1 to TRBJ1-2, with D possibly matching TRBD1 (5 bases). V gave up 2 bases and J gave up 2 bases, with 12 bases separating them. The CDR3 spans 15 residues. In germline, CDR1 is MGHDK, CDR2 SYGVNS.